The 3 T cell receptor beta chains given below trace back to one sample, sequenced in a study of blood T cell repertoires in COVID-19. Sequenced by immunoSEQ multiplex PCR; TCRdb stores in-frame clones only, minus some. The sample holds more than 85,000 clones, about 71% seen once. Sequencing was carried out using peripheral blood. Every receptor here comes from a woman aged 50 to 65 with acute or convalescent COVID-19.

This chain links TRBV11-2 with TRBJ2-7, with 11 positions matching TRBD2. Trimming took 5 bases from V and 4 from J; bases not matched to a gene: 7. CDR3 size: 15 residues. Germline-derived CDR1 and CDR2 are SGHAT and FQNNGV. In DNA, the CDR3 is TGTGCCAGCAGCGCTACTAGCGGGGGAATATACGAGCAGTACTTC. It is translated as CASSATSGGIYEQYF.

This clone has only one observation. CDR3 loop: CASSLRDLDTEAFF. The CDR3 DNA reads as TGTGCCAGCAGCCTTAGAGACTTAGACACTGAAGCTTTCTTT. The chain recombines TRBV9 with TRBJ1-1, with no clear D. V was clipped by 4 bases and J by 3 bases, with 13 bases between them. The CDR3 totals 14 residues. The germline CDR1 and CDR2 sequences are SGDLS and YYNGEE.

This chain links TRBV27 with TRBJ1-1; 7 positions match TRBD1. V lost 1 base, J lost 8 bases, and 7 bases stayed unmatched. Germline V lookup: CDR1 MNHEY, CDR2 SMNVEV (reference sequence). The CDR3 covers 14 residues. The CDR3 is CASSLWTGSPEAFF. The CDR3 coding sequence is TGTGCCAGCAGTTTATGGACAGGCTCGCCCGAAGCTTTCTTT.